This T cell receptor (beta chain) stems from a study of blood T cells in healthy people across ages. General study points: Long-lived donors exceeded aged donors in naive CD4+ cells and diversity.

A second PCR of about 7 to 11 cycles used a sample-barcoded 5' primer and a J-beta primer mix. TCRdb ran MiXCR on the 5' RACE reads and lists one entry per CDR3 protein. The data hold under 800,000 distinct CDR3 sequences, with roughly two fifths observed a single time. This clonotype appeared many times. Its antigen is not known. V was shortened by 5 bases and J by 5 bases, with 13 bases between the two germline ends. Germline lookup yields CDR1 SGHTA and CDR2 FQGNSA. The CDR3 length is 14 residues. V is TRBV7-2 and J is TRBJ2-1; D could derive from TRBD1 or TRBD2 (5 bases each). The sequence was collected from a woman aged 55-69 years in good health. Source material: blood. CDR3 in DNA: TGTGCCAGCAGCCCGGGGCTAGAAAACAATGAGCAGTTCTTC. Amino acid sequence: CASSPGLENNEQFF.